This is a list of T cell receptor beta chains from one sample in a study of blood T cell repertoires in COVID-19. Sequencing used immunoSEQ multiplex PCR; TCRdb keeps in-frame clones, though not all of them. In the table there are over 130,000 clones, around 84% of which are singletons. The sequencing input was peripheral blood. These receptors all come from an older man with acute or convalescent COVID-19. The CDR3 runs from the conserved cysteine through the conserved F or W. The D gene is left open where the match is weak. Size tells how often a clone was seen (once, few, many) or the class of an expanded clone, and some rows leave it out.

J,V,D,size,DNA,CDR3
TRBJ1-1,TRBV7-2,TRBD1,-,TGTGCCAGCAGCTTAGCGACAGGGGCGTTCACTGAAGCTTTCTTT,CASSLATGAFTEAFF
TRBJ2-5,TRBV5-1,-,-,TGCGCCAGCAGCTTGGGGCGGGAAAAAGAGACCCAGTACTTC,CASSLGREKETQYF
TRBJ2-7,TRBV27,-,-,TGTGCCAGCAGCATGAGGTACTTC,CASSMRYF
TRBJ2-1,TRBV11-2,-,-,TGTGCCAGCAGCCCAACAGGGATCTCCTACAATGAGCAGTTCTTC,CASSPTGISYNEQFF
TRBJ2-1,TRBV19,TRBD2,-,TGTGCCAGTAGCCGTGCTAGCGGCTTTTTACCTGAGCAGTTCTTC,CASSRASGFLPEQFF
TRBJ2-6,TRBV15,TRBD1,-,TGTGCCACCAGCAGACCCGACAGGGCTGGGGCCAACGTCCTGACTTTC,CATSRPDRAGANVLTF
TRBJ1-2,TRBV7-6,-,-,TGTGCCAGCAGCCTAGCGGGCGGACAGCGAAGCTACACCTTC,CASSLAGGQRSYTF
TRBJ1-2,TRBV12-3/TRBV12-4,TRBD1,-,TGTGCCAGCAGAGGGACAGCTAACTATGGCTACACCTTC,CASRGTANYGYTF
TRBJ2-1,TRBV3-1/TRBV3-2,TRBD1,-,TGTGCCAGCAGCCAAGATATAGACAGGGGGATATACAATGAGCAGTTCTTC,CASSQDIDRGIYNEQFF
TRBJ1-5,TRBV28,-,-,TGTGCCAGCAGTACCATAGTAGCGGGGGAAAATTATAGCAATCAGCCCCAGCATTTT,CASSTIVAGENYSNQPQHF
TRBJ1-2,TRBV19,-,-,TGTGCCAGTAGTATACACAGCCCTTATGACTATGGCTACACCTTC,CASSIHSPYDYGYTF
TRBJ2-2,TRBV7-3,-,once,TGTGCCAGCAGCCCCGGTATCGGGGTCGGGGAGCTGTTTTTT,CASSPGIGVGELFF
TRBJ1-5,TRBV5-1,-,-,TGCGCCAGCAGCCCGACAGGCGATAGCAATCAGCCCCAGCATTTT,CASSPTGDSNQPQHF
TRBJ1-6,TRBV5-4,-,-,TGTGCCAGCAGCTCGAGCTCCTATAATTCACCCCTCCACTTT,CASSSSSYNSPLHF
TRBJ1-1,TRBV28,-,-,TGTGCCAGCAGTCTCGGGGGAGCGCCCACTGAAGCTTTCTTT,CASSLGGAPTEAFF
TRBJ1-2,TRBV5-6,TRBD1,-,TGTGCCAGCAGCTTAATCACAGGGGTTGGCTATGGCTACACCTTC,CASSLITGVGYGYTF
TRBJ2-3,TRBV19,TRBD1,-,TGTGCCAGTAGTACCGACAGGGAAAGGGCAGATACGCAGTATTTT,CASSTDRERADTQYF
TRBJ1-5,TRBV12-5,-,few,TGTGCTAGTGGTTTGGTAGGGGGTCAGCCCCAGCATTTT,CASGLVGGQPQHF
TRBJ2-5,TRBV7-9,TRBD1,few,TGTGCCAGCAGCTCTGGGATTACAGGGGCCGTGGGGGAGACCCAGTACTTC,CASSSGITGAVGETQYF
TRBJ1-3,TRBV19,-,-,TGTGCCAGTAGTCTACAGGGTACCACCATATATTTT,CASSLQGTTIYF
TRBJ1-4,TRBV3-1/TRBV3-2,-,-,TGTGCCAGCAGCCAAGTCCGGAATGAAAAACTGTTTTTT,CASSQVRNEKLFF
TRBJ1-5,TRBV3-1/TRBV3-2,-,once,TGTGCCAGCAGCCAAGATCTTGATCAGCCCCAGCATTTT,CASSQDLDQPQHF
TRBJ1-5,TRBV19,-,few,TGTGCCAGTAGTATATCGGCAGCGAATCAGCCCCAGCATTTT,CASSISAANQPQHF
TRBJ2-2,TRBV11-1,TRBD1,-,TGTGCCAGCAGCCAGGGACAGTCGGCGGCCGGGGAGCTGTTTTTT,CASSQGQSAAGELFF
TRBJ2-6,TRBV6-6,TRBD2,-,TGTGCCAGCAGCCGACTAGCGGGGAGGGCCTCTGGGGCCAACGTCCTGACTTTC,CASSRLAGRASGANVLTF
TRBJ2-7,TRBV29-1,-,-,TGCAGCGTTGAGGGTTTGGGGCTCGCCTACGAGCAGTACTTC,CSVEGLGLAYEQYF
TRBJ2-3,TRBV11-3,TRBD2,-,TGTGCCAGCAGCCTTGGGACTAGTATCGATACGCAGTATTTT,CASSLGTSIDTQYF
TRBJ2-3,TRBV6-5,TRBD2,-,TGTGCCAGCAGATTACTAGCGGGGGGAGATACGCAGTATTTT,CASRLLAGGDTQYF
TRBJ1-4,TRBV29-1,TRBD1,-,TGCAGCGCCCGGACAGGGGCGAATGAAAAACTGTTTTTT,CSARTGANEKLFF
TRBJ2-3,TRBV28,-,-,TGTGCCAGCAGTTTATACGGCTACCAGGGGTTGGATACGCAGTATTTT,CASSLYGYQGLDTQYF
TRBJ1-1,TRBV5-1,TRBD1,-,TGCGCCAGCAGCTTGTGGGGACAGGGAGACACTGAAGCTTTCTTT,CASSLWGQGDTEAFF
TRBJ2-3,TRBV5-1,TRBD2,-,TGCGCCAGCAGCCTAAGCCGGACTAGCGGGAGCTCTGATACGCAGTATTTT,CASSLSRTSGSSDTQYF
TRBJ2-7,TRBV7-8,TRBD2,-,TGTGCCAGCAGCAACCTAGCGGGAGGGATCTACGAGCAGTACTTC,CASSNLAGGIYEQYF
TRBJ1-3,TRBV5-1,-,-,TGCGCCAGCGGGGGGGATGGAAACACCATATATTTT,CASGGDGNTIYF
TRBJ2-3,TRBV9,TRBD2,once,TGTGCCAGCAGCGCCGGGACTAGCGGGAGATTCGGAGATACGCAGTATTTT,CASSAGTSGRFGDTQYF
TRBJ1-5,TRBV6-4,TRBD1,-,TGTGCCAGCAGCCGTACAGGGGTTGGACAGCCCCAGCATTTT,CASSRTGVGQPQHF
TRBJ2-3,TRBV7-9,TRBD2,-,TGTGCCAGCAGCGCGGTCAGGCAGGGAGGGACAGATACGCAGTATTTT,CASSAVRQGGTDTQYF
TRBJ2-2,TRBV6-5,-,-,TGTGCCAGCAGTCTTACCGGGACTGACACCGGGGAGCTGTTTTTT,CASSLTGTDTGELFF
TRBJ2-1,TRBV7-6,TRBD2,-,TGTGCCAGCGTCGGACTAGCGGGACTTAATGAGCAGTTCTTC,CASVGLAGLNEQFF
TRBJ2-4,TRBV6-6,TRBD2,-,TGTGCCAGCGACCCGGGGGGGAGGGTCATTCAGTACTTC,CASDPGGRVIQYF
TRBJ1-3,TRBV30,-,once,TGTGCCTGGAGCCCAAGGGGCTCTGGAAACACCATATATTTT,CAWSPRGSGNTIYF
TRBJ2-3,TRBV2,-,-,TGTGCCAGCACCTTTACCGTACAGGGATCGTCCACAGATACGCAGTATTTT,CASTFTVQGSSTDTQYF
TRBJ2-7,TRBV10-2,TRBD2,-,TGCGCCAGCAGGAGAGCCCGGGGGGGCCCGGACGAGCAGTACTTC,CASRRARGGPDEQYF
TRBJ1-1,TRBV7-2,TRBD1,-,TGTGCCAGCAGTCAGGACAGGGGGGACCCTGAAGCTTTCTTT,CASSQDRGDPEAFF
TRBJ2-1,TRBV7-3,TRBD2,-,TGTGCCAGCAGCTCAGCTAGCGGCGGGCTTAATGAGCAGTTCTTC,CASSSASGGLNEQFF
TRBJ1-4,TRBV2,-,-,TGTGCCAGCAGTGATGTGTCAGTTCCGTTTTTT,CASSDVSVPFF
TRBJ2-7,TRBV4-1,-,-,TGCGCCAGCAGCCAAGAAACAGGCGCCCTAACTCAGTACTTC,CASSQETGALTQYF
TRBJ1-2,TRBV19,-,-,TGTGCCAGTAGTACCAAAAAGGACAGCGGCTATGGCTACACCTTC,CASSTKKDSGYGYTF
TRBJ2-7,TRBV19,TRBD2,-,TGTGCCAGTAGTAAGAATAGCGGGGTGGCGTGGGAGCAGTACTTC,CASSKNSGVAWEQYF
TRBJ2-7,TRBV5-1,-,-,TGCGCCAGCAGCACCATGGGGGGAGGGACAGGTACCTCCTACGAGCAGTACTTC,CASSTMGGGTGTSYEQYF
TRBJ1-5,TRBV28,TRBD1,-,TGTGCCAGCACACTAAGGACAGGGGGAGATCAGCCCCAGCATTTT,CASTLRTGGDQPQHF
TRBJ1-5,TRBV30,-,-,TGTGCCTGGACCCCCGGGGTTGCCGGCAATCAGCCCCAGCATTTT,CAWTPGVAGNQPQHF
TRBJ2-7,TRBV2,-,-,TGTGCCAGCAGTGAAGAAAATTTCAGGGGCGAGCAGTACTTC,CASSEENFRGEQYF
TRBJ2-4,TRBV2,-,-,TGTGCCAGCCTGGGGTCGGGTGCCGGGGGCATTCAGTACTTC,CASLGSGAGGIQYF
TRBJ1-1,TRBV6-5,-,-,TGTGCCAGCAGTTACCAGGAAATGAACACTGAAGCTTTCTTT,CASSYQEMNTEAFF
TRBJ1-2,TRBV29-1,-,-,TGCAGCGTTGACCGGGAATCCTATGGCTACACCTTC,CSVDRESYGYTF
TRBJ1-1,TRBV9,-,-,TGTGCCAGCAGCGTGGACGGGGAGACTGAAGCTTTCTTT,CASSVDGETEAFF
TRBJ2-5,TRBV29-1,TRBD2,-,TGCAGCGCCCGACTAGCGGGAGGACAAGAGACCCAGTACTTC,CSARLAGGQETQYF
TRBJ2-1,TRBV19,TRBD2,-,TGTGCCAGCCGGACTAGCGGGAGATTCGGGAATGAGCAGTTCTTC,CASRTSGRFGNEQFF
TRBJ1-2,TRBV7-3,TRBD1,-,TGTGCCAGCAGCTTCGGGACAGGGTATGGCTACACCTTC,CASSFGTGYGYTF